This T cell receptor (beta chain) was captured by sequencing in a study of T cell clones after liver transplantation. Looking at the study overall: Liver transplant recipients had immunosuppression withdrawal attempted within 2 years. A pre-transplant mixed lymphocyte reaction with TCRbeta sequencing defined graft-donor-reactive clones followed in post-transplant blood. Third-party-reactive TCRbeta sequences from pre-transplant mixed lymphocyte reactions served as antigen-independent comparators.

TCRdb's table, derived via immunoSEQ multiplex PCR, lists solely in-frame clones and lacks some. The sample yields tens of thousands of clones, roughly three quarters seen once. Germline loops: CDR1 SGHVS, CDR2 FQNEAQ. The CDR3 sequence is 15 residues long. V shed 1 base and J shed 2 bases, with 9 bases lying between them. The TCR was taken from a human patient who received a liver transplant. The T cells may partly be graft donor cells. The rearrangement links TRBV7-8 to TRBJ1-5; no reliable D call. The sequences come from CD4+ T cells from blood, collected at the 22-month timepoint. CDR3 residues: CASSLGGIGNQPQHF. The CDR3 bases are TGTGCCAGCAGCTTAGGAGGGATAGGCAATCAGCCCCAGCATTTT.